This TCR beta chain was sequenced during a study of blood T cell repertoires in COVID-19. About the study: Samples came from the United States, Italy and Spain, spanning acute and convalescent COVID-19. PBMCs, B-cell-depleted T cells, or T cells provided the cDNA or gDNA that made up the material.

The V and J ends lost 4 bases and 4 bases, in that order; junction bases with no gene match: 10. Looked up from germline, CDR1 is SGHRS and CDR2 is YFSETQ. The CDR3 is made up of 15 amino acids. How the authors handled the data: Amplification from reference gene primers served as the basis for estimated nucleated cell counts. Generated by immunoSEQ multiplex PCR, the TCRdb table keeps only in-frame clones and is missing some. V and J calls plus clone size are reproduced from that table; the DNA served to infer D and trimming. Of 25,000 to 35,000 clones listed, nearly 90% are singletons. This sequence originates from an elderly man with acute or convalescent COVID-19. V usage is TRBV5-1 and J usage is TRBJ1-1, with 7 bases fitting TRBD1. Sequencing was carried out using peripheral blood. This CDR3 is CASSPPGQWGTEAFF. The CDR3 DNA sequence: TGCGCCAGCAGCCCGCCGGGACAGTGGGGCACTGAAGCTTTCTTT.